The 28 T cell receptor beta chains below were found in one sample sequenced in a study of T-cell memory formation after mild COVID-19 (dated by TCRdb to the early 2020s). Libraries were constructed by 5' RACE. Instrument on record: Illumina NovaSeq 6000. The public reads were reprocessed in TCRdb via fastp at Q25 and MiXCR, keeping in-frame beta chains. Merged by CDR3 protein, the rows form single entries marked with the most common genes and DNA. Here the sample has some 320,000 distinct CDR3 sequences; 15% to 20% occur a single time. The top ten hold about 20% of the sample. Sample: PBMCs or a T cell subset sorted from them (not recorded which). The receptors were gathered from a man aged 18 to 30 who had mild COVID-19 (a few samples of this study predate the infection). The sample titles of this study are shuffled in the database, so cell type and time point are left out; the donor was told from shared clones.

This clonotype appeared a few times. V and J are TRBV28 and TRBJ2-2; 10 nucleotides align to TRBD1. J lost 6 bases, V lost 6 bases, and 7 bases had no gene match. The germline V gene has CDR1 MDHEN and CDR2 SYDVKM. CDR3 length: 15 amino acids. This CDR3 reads CASREGTGAAGELFF. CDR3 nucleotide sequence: TGTGCCAGCAGAGAAGGGACAGGGGCCGCCGGGGAGCTGTTTTTT.

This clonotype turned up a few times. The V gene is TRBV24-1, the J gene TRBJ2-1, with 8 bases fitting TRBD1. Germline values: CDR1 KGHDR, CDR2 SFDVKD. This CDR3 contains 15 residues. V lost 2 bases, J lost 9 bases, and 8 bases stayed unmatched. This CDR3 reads CATSDSGTGTGEQFF. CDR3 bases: TGTGCCACCAGTGATTCCGGGACAGGAACGGGTGAGCAGTTCTTC.

CDR3 region: CASSCDRDSEQETQYF. CDR3 coding DNA: TGTGCCAGCAGTTGTGACCGGGACAGCGAACAAGAGACCCAGTACTTC. The genes are TRBV6-2 or TRBV6-3 and TRBJ2-5, with TRBD1 identical over 7 bases. This CDR3 contains 16 residues. The germline V gene encodes CDR1 MNHEY and CDR2 SVGEGT. V was clipped by 4 bases and J by 2 bases; unmatched bases: 10.

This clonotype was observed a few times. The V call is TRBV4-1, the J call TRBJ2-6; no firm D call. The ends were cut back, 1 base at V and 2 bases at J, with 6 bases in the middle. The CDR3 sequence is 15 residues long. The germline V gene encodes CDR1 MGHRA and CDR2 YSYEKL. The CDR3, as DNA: TGCGCCAGCAGCCAAGTAGGGACTGGGGCCAACGTCCTGACTTTC. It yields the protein CASSQVGTGANVLTF.

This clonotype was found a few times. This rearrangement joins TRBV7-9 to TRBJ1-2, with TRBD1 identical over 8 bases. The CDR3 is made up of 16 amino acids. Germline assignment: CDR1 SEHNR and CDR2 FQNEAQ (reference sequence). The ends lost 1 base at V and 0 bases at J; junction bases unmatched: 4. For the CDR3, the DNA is TGTGCCAGCAGCTTAGTTGCAGGGGGCTCTAACTATGGCTACACCTTC. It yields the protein CASSLVAGGSNYGYTF.

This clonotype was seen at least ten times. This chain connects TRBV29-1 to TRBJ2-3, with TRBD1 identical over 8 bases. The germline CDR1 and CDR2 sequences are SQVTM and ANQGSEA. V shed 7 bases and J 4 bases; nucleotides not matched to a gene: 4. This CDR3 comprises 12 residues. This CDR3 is CSARTGPDTQYF. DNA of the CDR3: TGCAGCGCCCGGACAGGGCCAGATACGCAGTATTTT.

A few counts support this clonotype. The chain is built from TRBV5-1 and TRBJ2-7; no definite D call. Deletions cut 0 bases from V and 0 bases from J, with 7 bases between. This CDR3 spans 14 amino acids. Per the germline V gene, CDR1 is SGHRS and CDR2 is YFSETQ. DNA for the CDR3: TGCGCCAGCAGCTTGGCGACACCCTCCTACGAGCAGTACTTC. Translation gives CASSLATPSYEQYF.

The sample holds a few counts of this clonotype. This chain's CDR3 is CASSLFGGNTEAFF. The CDR3 coding sequence is TGTGCCAGCAGCCTGTTCGGTGGGAACACTGAAGCTTTCTTT. This sequence joins TRBV11-2 and TRBJ1-1, with no clear D. V was trimmed by 5 bases and J by 1 base, leaving 11 bases between them. Germline loops: CDR1 SGHAT, CDR2 FQNNGV. This CDR3 spans 14 amino acids.

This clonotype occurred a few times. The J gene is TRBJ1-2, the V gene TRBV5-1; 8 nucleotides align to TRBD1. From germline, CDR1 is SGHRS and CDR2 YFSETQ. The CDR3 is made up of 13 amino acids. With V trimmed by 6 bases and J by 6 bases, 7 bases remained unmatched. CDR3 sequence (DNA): TGCGCCAGCACCTCCCAGGACAGGGATGGCTACACCTTC. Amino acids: CASTSQDRDGYTF.

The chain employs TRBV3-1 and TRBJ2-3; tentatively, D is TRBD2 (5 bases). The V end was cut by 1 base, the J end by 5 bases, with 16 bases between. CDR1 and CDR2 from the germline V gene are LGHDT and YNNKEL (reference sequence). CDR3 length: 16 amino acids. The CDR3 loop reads CASSQGGGLGKDTQYF. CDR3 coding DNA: TGTGCCAGCAGCCAAGGAGGAGGTTTGGGGAAAGATACGCAGTATTTT.

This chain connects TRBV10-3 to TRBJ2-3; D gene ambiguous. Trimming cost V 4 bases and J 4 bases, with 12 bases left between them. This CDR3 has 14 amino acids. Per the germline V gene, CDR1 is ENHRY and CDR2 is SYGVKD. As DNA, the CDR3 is TGTGCCATCAGTGGTGACCTCGGCCCAGATACGCAGTATTTT. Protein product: CAISGDLGPDTQYF.

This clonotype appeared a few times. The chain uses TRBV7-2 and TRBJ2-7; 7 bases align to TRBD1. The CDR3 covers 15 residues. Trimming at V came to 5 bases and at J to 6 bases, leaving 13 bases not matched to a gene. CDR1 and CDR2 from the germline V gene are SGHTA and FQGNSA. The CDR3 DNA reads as TGTGCCAGCAGCGTTAACAGGGGTAAGGGCGCCGAGCAGTACGTC. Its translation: CASSVNRGKGAEQYV.

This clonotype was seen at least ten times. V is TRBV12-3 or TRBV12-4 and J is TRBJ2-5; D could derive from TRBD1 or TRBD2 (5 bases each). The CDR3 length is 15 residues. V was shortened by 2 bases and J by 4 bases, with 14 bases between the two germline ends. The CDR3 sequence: CASSLFGPGTETQYF. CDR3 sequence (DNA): TGTGCCAGCAGTTTATTTGGTCCAGGGACAGAGACCCAGTACTTC.

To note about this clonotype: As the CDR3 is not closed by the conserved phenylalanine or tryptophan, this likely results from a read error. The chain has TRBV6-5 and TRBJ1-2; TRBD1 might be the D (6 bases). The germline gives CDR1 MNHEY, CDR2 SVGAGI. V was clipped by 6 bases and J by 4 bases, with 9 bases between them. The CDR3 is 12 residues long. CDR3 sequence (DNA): TGTGCCAGCAGAGGACAGACCTATGGCTACACCTTA. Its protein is CASRGQTYGYTL.

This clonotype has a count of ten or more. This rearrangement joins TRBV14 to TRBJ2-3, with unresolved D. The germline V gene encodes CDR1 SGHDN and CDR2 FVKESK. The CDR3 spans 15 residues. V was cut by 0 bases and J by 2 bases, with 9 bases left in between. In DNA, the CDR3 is TGTGCCAGCAGCCAAGAGTGGCAGTCCACAGATACGCAGTATTTT. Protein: CASSQEWQSTDTQYF.

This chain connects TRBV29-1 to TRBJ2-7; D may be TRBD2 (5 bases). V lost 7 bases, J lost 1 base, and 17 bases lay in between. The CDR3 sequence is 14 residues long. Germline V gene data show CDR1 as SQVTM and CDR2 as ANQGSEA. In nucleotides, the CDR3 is TGCAGCGGTGGACTTTCTAGGGCTTCCTACGAGCAGTACTTC. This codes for CSGGLSRASYEQYF.

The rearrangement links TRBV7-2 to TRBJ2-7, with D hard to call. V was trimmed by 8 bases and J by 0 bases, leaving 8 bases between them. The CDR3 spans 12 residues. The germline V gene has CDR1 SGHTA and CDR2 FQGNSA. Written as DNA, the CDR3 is TGTGCCAGCGGCGGAAGCTCCTACGAGCAGTACTTC. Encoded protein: CASGGSSYEQYF.

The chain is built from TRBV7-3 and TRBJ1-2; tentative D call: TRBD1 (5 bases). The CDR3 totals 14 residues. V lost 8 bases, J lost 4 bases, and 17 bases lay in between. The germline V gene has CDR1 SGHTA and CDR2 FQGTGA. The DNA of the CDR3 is TGTGCCAGCGCGAGGGGCCCTTCCCTCTATGGCTACACCTTC. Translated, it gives CASARGPSLYGYTF.

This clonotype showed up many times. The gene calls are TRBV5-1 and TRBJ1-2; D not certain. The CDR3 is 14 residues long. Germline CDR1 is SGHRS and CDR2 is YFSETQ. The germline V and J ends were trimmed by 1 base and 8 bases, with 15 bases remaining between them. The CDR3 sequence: CASSLKGSVGGYTF. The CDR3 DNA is TGCGCCAGCAGCTTGAAGGGCTCAGTGGGGGGCTACACCTTC.

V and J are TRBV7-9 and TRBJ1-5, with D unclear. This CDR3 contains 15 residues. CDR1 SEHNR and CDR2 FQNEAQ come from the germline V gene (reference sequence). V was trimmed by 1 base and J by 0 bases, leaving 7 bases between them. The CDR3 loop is CASSLGIGSNQPQHF. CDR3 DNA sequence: TGTGCCAGCAGCTTAGGCATAGGTAGCAATCAGCCCCAGCATTTT.

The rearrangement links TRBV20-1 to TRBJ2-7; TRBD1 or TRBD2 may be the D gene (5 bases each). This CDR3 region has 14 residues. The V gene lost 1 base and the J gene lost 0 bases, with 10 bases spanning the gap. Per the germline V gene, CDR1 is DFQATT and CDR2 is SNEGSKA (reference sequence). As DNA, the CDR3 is TGCAGTGCTAGAGTGGGACCGCTCTCCTACGAGCAGTACGTC. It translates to CSARVGPLSYEQYV.

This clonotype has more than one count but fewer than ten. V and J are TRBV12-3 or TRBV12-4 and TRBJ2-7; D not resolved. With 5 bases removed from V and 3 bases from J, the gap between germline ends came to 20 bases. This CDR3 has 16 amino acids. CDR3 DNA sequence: TGTGCCAGCAGTCCCGAGATGACAAGGAAAGACTACGAGCAGTACGTC. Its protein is CASSPEMTRKDYEQYV.

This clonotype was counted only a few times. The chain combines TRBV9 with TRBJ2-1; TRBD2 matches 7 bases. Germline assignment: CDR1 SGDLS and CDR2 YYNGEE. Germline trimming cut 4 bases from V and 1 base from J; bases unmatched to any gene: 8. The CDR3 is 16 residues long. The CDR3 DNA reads TGTGCCAGCAGCCAGGGAGCGGGGTTATCCTACAATGAGCAGTTCTTC. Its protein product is CASSQGAGLSYNEQFF.

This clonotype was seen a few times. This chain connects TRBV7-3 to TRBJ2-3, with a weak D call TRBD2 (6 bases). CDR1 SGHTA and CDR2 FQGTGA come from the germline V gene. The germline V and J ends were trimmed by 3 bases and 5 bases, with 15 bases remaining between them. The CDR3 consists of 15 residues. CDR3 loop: CASSLGGATGDTQYF. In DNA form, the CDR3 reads TGTGCCAGCAGCTTGGGCGGGGCCACCGGAGATACGCAGTATTTT.

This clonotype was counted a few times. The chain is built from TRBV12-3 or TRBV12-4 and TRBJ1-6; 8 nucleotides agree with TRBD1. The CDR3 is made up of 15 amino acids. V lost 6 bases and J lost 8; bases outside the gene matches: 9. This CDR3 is CASSMRGRGHSPLHF. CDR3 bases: TGTGCCAGCAGCATGAGGGGCAGGGGGCATTCACCCCTCCACTTT.

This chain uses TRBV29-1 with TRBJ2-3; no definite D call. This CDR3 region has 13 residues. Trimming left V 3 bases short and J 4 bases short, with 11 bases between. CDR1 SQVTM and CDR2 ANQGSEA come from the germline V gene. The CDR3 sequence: CSVDGDVADTQYF. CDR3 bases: TGCAGCGTTGATGGGGATGTGGCAGATACGCAGTATTTT.

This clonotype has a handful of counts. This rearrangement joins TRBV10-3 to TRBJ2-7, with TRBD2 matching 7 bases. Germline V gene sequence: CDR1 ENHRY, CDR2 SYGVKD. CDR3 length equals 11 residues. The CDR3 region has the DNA TGTGCTTCGGGGGAGGGCTCCGAGCAGTACGTC. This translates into CASGEGSEQYV.

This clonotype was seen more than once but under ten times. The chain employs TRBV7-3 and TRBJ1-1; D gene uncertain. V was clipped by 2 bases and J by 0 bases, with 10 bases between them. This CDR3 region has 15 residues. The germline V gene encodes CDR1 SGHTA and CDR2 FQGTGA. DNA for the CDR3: TGTGCCAGCAGCTTACGGCCCGGGTTGAACACTGAAGCTTTCTTT. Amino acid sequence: CASSLRPGLNTEAFF.